One sample yielded the 20 T cell receptor beta chains listed below, sequenced in a study of cytomegalovirus exposure and HLA in healthy donors. This PCR relied on a set of 60 Vbeta primers and 13 Jbeta primers. Using immunoSEQ multiplex PCR, the repertoire was profiled, and TCRdb retains in-frame clones only, with some absent. Of about 160,000 clones in the sample, 65% to 85% were seen once. The sequenced sample was PBMCs. The receptors stem from a male donor in good health and CMV-seropositive.

This clone was detected a few times. The junction departs from germline at one end; a sequencing error may be responsible. The CDR3: CASSSPPGLHVKADF. The CDR3 bases are TGTGCCAGCAGCTCCCCCCCGGGACTCCATGTCAAGGCCGACTTC. The genes are TRBV28 and TRBJ2-7; possibly TRBD2 for D (6 bases). This CDR3 is 15 amino acids long. Germline V gives CDR1 MDHEN, CDR2 SYDVKM.

Concerning this clone itself: At one boundary the junction diverges from the germline segment, which might be a read error. The chain employs TRBV7-9 and TRBJ1-6, with D possibly TRBD1 on 5 matching bases. Germline V gene lookup returns CDR1 SEHNR and CDR2 FQNEAQ (reference sequence). This CDR3 contains 15 residues. CDR3 DNA: TGTTCCAGCAGTCCTACGGAAGCAGGGAATTCACCCCTCCACTTT. It encodes CSSSPTEAGNSPLHF.

In regard to this clone: A junction end diverges from the germline sequence, so it may reflect a read error. This sequence joins TRBV9 and TRBJ2-5, with TRBD2 matching 7 bases. This CDR3 has 17 amino acids. In germline, CDR1 is SGDLS, CDR2 YYNGEE. DNA of the CDR3: TGTGCCAGCAGCGTAGAGAGTAGCGGGCCTGTCCAAGGGACCCAGTACTTC. Residues: CASSVESSGPVQGTQYF.

The sample holds one count of this clone. The rearrangement links TRBV13 to TRBJ2-7, with 11 bases identical to TRBD2. The V and J ends lost 5 bases and 3 bases, in that order; junction bases with no gene match: 6. In germline, CDR1 is PRHDT, CDR2 FYEKMQ (reference sequence). The CDR3 runs 15 residues. The CDR3 loop is CASSDGTSGFYEQYF. The CDR3 DNA is TGTGCCAGCAGCGACGGGACTAGCGGTTTCTACGAGCAGTACTTC. Filled out from reference TRBV13 and TRBJ2-7, the complete variable domain reads AAGVIQSPRHLIKEKRETATLKCYPIPRHDTVYWYQQGPGQDPQFLISFYEKMQSDKGSIPDRFSAQQFSDYHSELNMSSLELGDSALYFCASSDGTSGFYEQYFGPGTRLTVT.

This chain connects TRBV7-9 to TRBJ2-5; weak D call: TRBD2 (5 bases). Trimming removed 4 bases from V and 5 bases from J, with 14 bases in between. There are 14 residues in the CDR3. Germline V CDR1 and CDR2: SEHNR, FQNEAQ (reference sequence). CDR3 nucleotides: TGTGCCAGCAGCTCCCCGATAAGAGGGGAGACCCAGTACTTC. Its protein is CASSSPIRGETQYF.

The chain recombines TRBV6-5 with TRBJ2-1; 9 bases are shared with TRBD2. The CDR3 has 14 residues. The trim removed 2 bases at V and 6 bases at J, leaving 2 bases unmatched. The V gene's germline CDR1 is MNHEY and CDR2 SVGAGI. The CDR3 protein is CASSYGTSTNEQFF. CDR3 DNA sequence: TGTGCCAGCAGTTACGGGACTAGCACCAATGAGCAGTTCTTC.

The V call is TRBV11-2, the J call TRBJ2-3, with unresolved D. The germline V gene has CDR1 SGHAT and CDR2 FQNNGV. The CDR3 contains 14 residues. Between the trimmed V and J ends, which lost 1 base and 0 bases, there was a span of 5 bases. CDR3 sequence: CASSLVQSTDTQYF. In nucleotides, the CDR3 is TGTGCCAGCAGCTTAGTTCAAAGCACAGATACGCAGTATTTT. Based on the CDR3 plus reference TRBV11-2 and TRBJ2-3, the full variable domain is EAGVAQSPRYKIIEKRQSVAFWCNPISGHATLYWYQQILGQGPKLLIQFQNNGVVDDSQLPKDRFSAERLKGVDSTLKIQPAKLEDSAVYLCASSLVQSTDTQYFGPGTRLTVL.

This clone was observed a single time. The chain is built from TRBV5-4 and TRBJ2-1; tentatively, D is TRBD1 (5 bases). V was trimmed by 7 bases and J by 5 bases, leaving 19 bases between them. The CDR3 covers 15 residues. CDR1 and CDR2 from the germline V gene are SGHNT and YYREEE (reference sequence). CDR3 sequence reads: CASALPKARDNEQFF. CDR3 sequence (DNA): TGTGCCAGCGCACTCCCGAAGGCCAGGGACAATGAGCAGTTCTTC.

The CDR3 spells CASSVGVQGLSTGELFF. The CDR3 DNA follows: TGTGCCAGCAGCGTAGGGGTACAGGGGCTTTCCACCGGGGAGCTGTTTTTT. The rearrangement joins TRBV9 to TRBJ2-2, with 7 bases matching TRBD1. The germline V gene encodes CDR1 SGDLS and CDR2 YYNGEE. Trimming at V came to 0 bases and at J to 4 bases, leaving 9 bases not matched to a gene. There are 17 residues in the CDR3.

This clone showed up just a few times. The chain employs TRBV7-8 and TRBJ1-5, with 11 nucleotides matching TRBD1. This CDR3 comprises 15 residues. The trim removed 1 base at V and 5 bases at J, leaving 1 base unmatched. Per the germline V gene, CDR1 is SGHVS and CDR2 is FQNEAQ. CDR3 residues: CASSLGTGGYQPQHF. The DNA for the CDR3 is TGTGCCAGCAGCTTAGGGACAGGGGGCTATCAGCCCCAGCATTTT.

The rearrangement uses TRBV5-5 and TRBJ2-7; tentative D call: TRBD1 (6 bases). The V and J ends lost 0 bases and 3 bases respectively, with 16 bases between them. Germline CDR1 and CDR2: SGHKS and YYEKEE (reference sequence). This CDR3 comprises 16 residues. The CDR3: CASSLAASGVSYEQYF. The CDR3 DNA follows: TGTGCCAGCAGCTTGGCAGCCTCAGGGGTCAGCTACGAGCAGTACTTC.

This chain joins TRBV14 and TRBJ1-1, with D unresolved. Trimming stripped 2 bases from V and 7 bases from J, with 14 bases between. This CDR3 contains 14 residues. Looked up from germline, CDR1 is SGHDN and CDR2 is FVKESK. CDR3 coding DNA: TGTGCCAGCAGCCAACCTGACTCAGTCGGTGAAGCTTTCTTT. Its protein product is CASSQPDSVGEAFF.

The chain links TRBV27 to TRBJ2-7; a possible D gene is TRBD1 (5 bases). This CDR3 has 13 amino acids. Trimming left V 0 bases short and J 3 bases short, with 6 bases between. Germline-derived CDR1 and CDR2 are MNHEY and SMNVEV (reference sequence). CDR3 loop: CASSLSGDYEQYF. CDR3 sequence (DNA): TGTGCCAGCAGTTTATCAGGGGACTACGAGCAGTACTTC.

V and J are TRBV5-1 and TRBJ1-4; maybe TRBD1 (5 bases). The CDR3 spans 16 residues. Germline V gene sequence: CDR1 SGHRS, CDR2 YFSETQ. The ends were cut back, 5 bases at V and 2 bases at J, with 16 bases in the middle. The CDR3 protein is CASRPSGGSTNEKLFF. The CDR3 DNA sequence: TGCGCCAGCAGGCCATCGGGGGGAAGCACTAATGAAAAACTGTTTTTT. The entire variable domain, with the rest obtained from reference TRBV5-1 and TRBJ1-4, is as follows: KAGVTQTPRYLIKTRGQQVTLSCSPISGHRSVSWYQQTPGQGLQFLFEYFSETQRNKGNFPGRFSGRQFSNSRSEMNVSTLELGDSALYLCASRPSGGSTNEKLFFGSGTQLSVL.

Regarding this clone: Mismatch with germline at one junction end may stem from a read error. V usage is TRBV7-9 and J usage is TRBJ2-1; D may be TRBD1 (6 bases). CDR1 and CDR2 (germline): SEHNR, FQNEAQ (reference sequence). This CDR3 is 12 amino acids long. The DNA of the CDR3 is TGTTCCAGCAGCTGGACAGCCGATGAGCAGTTCTTC. It encodes CSSSWTADEQFF.

This clone appeared a single time. The chain combines TRBV6-5 with TRBJ2-2, with TRBD2 matching over 9 bases. This CDR3 is 15 amino acids long. CDR1 MNHEY and CDR2 SVGAGI come from the germline V gene. With V trimmed by 2 bases and J by 9 bases, 7 bases remained unmatched. The CDR3 DNA reads as TGTGCCAGCAGTTACGACGGCGGGAGGGGCAGGGAGCTGTTTTTT. Amino acid sequence: CASSYDGGRGRELFF.

This clone was picked up a small number of times. The genes are TRBV5-5 and TRBJ2-7; 14 bases fit TRBD2. The CDR3 sequence is 15 residues long. V dropped 4 bases and J dropped 7; count of bases not matched to a gene: 7. Germline CDR1 and CDR2: SGHKS and YYEKEE (reference sequence). CDR3 DNA sequence: TGTGCCAGCAGCCGACTAGCGGGAGGGTTGGCGGAGCAGTACTTC. Translating it yields CASSRLAGGLAEQYF.

CDR3 region: CASSLASTYTGELFF. The CDR3 DNA sequence: TGCGCCAGCAGCTTGGCGTCAACTTACACCGGGGAGCTGTTTTTT. The chain employs TRBV5-1 and TRBJ2-2; D remains unclear. CDR1 and CDR2 (germline): SGHRS, YFSETQ. V was clipped by 0 bases and J by 3 bases, with 9 bases between them. CDR3 size: 15 residues.

The CDR3 nucleotides are TGTGCCAGCAGCTTAATACTAGCGGCAAGCTCCTACGAGCAGTACTTC. Its translation is CASSLILAASSYEQYF. J is TRBJ2-7 and V is TRBV7-2; 8 bases match TRBD2. The V segment lost 2 bases and the J segment 0 bases; nucleotides outside the gene matches: 6. This CDR3 is built from 16 residues. CDR1 is SGHTA and CDR2 is FQGNSA in the germline V gene.

V gene TRBV30 combines with J gene TRBJ1-6; TRBD1 is a possible D gene (5 bases). CDR1 and CDR2 (germline): GTSNPN, SVGIG (reference sequence). There are 13 residues in the CDR3. Trimming took off 3 bases at V and 7 bases at J, with 10 bases between the two ends. As DNA, the CDR3 is TGTGCCTGGAGGGGCAGGGTCAATTCACCCCTCCACTTT. Residues: CAWRGRVNSPLHF.